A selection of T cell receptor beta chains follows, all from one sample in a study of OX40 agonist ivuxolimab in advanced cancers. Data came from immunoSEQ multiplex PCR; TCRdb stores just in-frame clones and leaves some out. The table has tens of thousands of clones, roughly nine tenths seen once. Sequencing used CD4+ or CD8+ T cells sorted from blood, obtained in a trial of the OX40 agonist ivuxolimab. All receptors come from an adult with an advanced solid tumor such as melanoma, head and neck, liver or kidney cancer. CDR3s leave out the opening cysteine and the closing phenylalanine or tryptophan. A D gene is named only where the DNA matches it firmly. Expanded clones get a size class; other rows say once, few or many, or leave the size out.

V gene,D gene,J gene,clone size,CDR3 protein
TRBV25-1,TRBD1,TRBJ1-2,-,ASRGTGGRYGYT
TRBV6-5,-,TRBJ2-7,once,ASSYDGGADSEQY
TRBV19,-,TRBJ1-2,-,ASSSADYYGYT
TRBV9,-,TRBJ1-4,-,ASSVEGQEKLF
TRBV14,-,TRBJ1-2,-,ASSLHAGVEGYT
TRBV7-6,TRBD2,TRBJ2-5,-,ASSKGLPYQETQY
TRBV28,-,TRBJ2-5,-,AIRTPQGTQY
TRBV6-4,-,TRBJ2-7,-,ANGDRREQY
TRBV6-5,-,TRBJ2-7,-,ASSPGQITYEQY
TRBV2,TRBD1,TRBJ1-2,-,ASRGQGDYGYT
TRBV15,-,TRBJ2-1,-,ATSPILASQYNEQF
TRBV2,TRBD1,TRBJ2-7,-,ASSERGQLYEQY
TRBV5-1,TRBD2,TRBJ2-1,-,ASSLTSGTGNEQF
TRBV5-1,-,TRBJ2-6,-,ASSLEQVTGGANVLT
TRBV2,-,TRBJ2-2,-,ASSERAGNTGELF
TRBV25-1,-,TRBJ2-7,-,ASSGDSQTYEQY
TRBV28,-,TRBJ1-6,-,ASSLTGERALH
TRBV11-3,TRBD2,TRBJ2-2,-,ASSPGTSGNTGELF
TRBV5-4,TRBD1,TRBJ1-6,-,ASSSTQQGSPLH
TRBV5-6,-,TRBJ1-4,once,ASSLLGWEDEKLF
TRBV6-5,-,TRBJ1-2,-,ASSYAGSYGYT
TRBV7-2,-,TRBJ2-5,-,ASTLPGQFQETQY
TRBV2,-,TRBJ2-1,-,ASTWDVLNEQF
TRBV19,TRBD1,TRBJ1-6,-,ASRQTLGDSYNSPLH
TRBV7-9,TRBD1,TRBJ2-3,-,ASSLGSGQSTDTQY
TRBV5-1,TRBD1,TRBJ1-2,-,ASSLTGKYGYT
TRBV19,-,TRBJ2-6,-,ASSIEGVSGANVLT